This passage covers 10 T cell receptor beta chains from one sample sequenced in a study of metastatic and nonmetastatic thyroid tumors. TCRdb reassembled clones from the PCR reads with MiXCR. The profile covers approximately 3,000 clones, with more than 35% appearing a single time and under 25% taken by the ten largest. Patients had received no treatment of any kind before thyroid surgery. The specimen was tumor tissue. These receptors were collected from a female donor with papillary thyroid cancer or a benign thyroid nodule (not recorded which). Some clones in this sample may be carry-over from other donors' samples.

This clone has a handful of counts. This rearrangement joins TRBV27 to TRBJ1-3, with a tentative D call TRBD1 (5 bases). This CDR3 spans 14 amino acids. Trimming removed 4 bases from V and 1 base from J, with 8 bases in between. Germline assignment: CDR1 MNHEY and CDR2 SMNVEV (reference sequence). CDR3 residues: CASSSQGSGNTIYF. CDR3 DNA sequence: TGTGCCAGCAGTTCTCAGGGATCTGGAAACACCATATATTTT.

J is TRBJ2-7 and V is TRBV12-5; the D is unclear. V shed 0 bases and J shed 8 bases, with 8 bases lying between them. The germline gives CDR1 LGHNT, CDR2 FRNRAP. CDR3 length: 12 amino acids. CDR3 region: CASGLVFGQQYF. The CDR3 DNA reads TGTGCTAGTGGTTTGGTGTTCGGGCAGCAGTACTTC.

J is TRBJ2-7 and V is TRBV29-1, with TRBD1 identical over 7 bases. This CDR3 region has 13 residues. The ends lost 6 bases at V and 5 bases at J; junction bases unmatched: 10. The germline gives CDR1 SQVTM, CDR2 ANQGSEA. The CDR3 DNA reads TGCAGCGTCCTAGGCGAAGGGGGCAACGAGCAGTACTTC. It translates to CSVLGEGGNEQYF.

Relative to its sample, this clone is large. The chain recombines TRBV6-1 with TRBJ1-4; D gene ambiguous. The germline gives CDR1 MNHNS, CDR2 SASEGT. The CDR3 covers 13 residues. Trimming removed 1 base at V and 7 bases at J, with 7 bases between. The CDR3 loop is CASSEEGFEKLFF. CDR3 in DNA: TGTGCCAGCAGTGAAGAGGGCTTTGAAAAACTGTTTTTT.

This rearrangement joins TRBV14 to TRBJ1-6; 7 bases are a match to TRBD1. Germline assignment: CDR1 SGHDN and CDR2 FVKESK. The CDR3 is 15 residues long. V lost 4 bases, J lost 3 bases, and 3 bases stayed unmatched. CDR3: CASSPRTGYNSPLHF. Written as DNA, the CDR3 is TGTGCCAGCAGCCCACGGACAGGCTATAATTCACCCCTCCACTTT.

The genes are TRBV25-1 and TRBJ2-5; TRBD2 matches at 13 bases. CDR3 length equals 15 residues. V trimming: 4 bases; J trimming: 5 bases; junction bases outside the gene matches: 4. The germline V gene encodes CDR1 MGHDK and CDR2 SYGVNS. DNA for the CDR3: TGTGCCAGCAGTGTACCGACTAGCGGGAGGGAGACCCAGTACTTC. Translated: CASSVPTSGRETQYF.

Judged by abundance, this clone is large (0.1 to 1%). This chain links TRBV2 with TRBJ2-2; D not resolved. V lost 0 bases to trimming and J lost 1 base, with 24 bases between them. The CDR3 sequence is 21 residues long. Germline loops: CDR1 SNHLY, CDR2 FYNNEI. The CDR3 loop is CASSEAPFWLIDPMNTGELFF. The CDR3 DNA sequence: TGTGCCAGCAGTGAAGCGCCGTTTTGGCTAATTGACCCGATGAACACCGGGGAGCTGTTTTTT.

For this clone: A read error is likely, as this CDR3 ends without the conserved phenylalanine or tryptophan. The DNA is omitted, as the CDR3 cannot be located on it reliably, and the CDR3 follows TCRdb's listing. The rearrangement links TRBV19 to TRBJ1-5. Germline CDR1 and CDR2: LNHDA and SQIVND (reference sequence). The CDR3 length equals 13 residues, ends included. The CDR3 here is CASGGGGPRPPHI.

This clone has just a few counts. The chain joins TRBV24-1 to TRBJ2-3, with D perhaps TRBD1 or TRBD2 (5 bases each). The germline gives CDR1 KGHDR, CDR2 SFDVKD. The CDR3 covers 16 residues. V shed 2 bases and J shed 1 base, with 12 bases lying between them. The CDR3 DNA reads as TGTGCCACCAGTGATTCGGGGCAGGGTGGCACAGATACGCAGTATTTT. It specifies CATSDSGQGGTDTQYF.

This clone counts as medium-sized (0.01 to 0.1%). The gene calls are TRBV16 and TRBJ1-1; TRBD1 is a possible D gene (5 bases). Germline V gives CDR1 KGHSY, CDR2 FQNENV. The CDR3 is 17 amino acids. With 1 base removed from V and 1 base from J, the gap between germline ends came to 16 bases. The CDR3 loop reads CASSQWPAGPGNTEAFF. CDR3 bases: TGTGCCAGCAGCCAATGGCCCGCGGGGCCCGGGAACACTGAAGCTTTCTTT.